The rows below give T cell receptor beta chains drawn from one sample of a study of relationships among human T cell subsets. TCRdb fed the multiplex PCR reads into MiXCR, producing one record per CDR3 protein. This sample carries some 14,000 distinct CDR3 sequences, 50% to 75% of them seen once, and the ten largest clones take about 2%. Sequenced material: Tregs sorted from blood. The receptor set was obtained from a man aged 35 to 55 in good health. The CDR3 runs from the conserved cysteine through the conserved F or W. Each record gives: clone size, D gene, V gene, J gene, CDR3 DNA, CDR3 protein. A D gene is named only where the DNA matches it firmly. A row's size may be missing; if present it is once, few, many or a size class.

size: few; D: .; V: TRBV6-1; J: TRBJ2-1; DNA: TGTGCCAGCAGTGAAAGGTGGCAGGGGAATGAGCAGTTCTTC; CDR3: CASSERWQGNEQFF
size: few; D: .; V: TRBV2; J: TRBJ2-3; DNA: TGTGCCAGCAAGGGCACAGATACGCAGTATTTT; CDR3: CASKGTDTQYF
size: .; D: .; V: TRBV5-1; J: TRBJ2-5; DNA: TGCGCCAGCAGCCCCCGCGGCAGGGGAGAGACCCAGTACTTC; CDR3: CASSPRGRGETQYF
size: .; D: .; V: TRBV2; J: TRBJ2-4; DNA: TGTGCCAGCAGTGAAGCGGGGCAGGGTATGGCCAAAAACATTCAGTACTTC; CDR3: CASSEAGQGMAKNIQYF
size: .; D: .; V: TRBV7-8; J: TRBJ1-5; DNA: TGTGCCAGCAGCCAAAGGGAACCTGGAGGCAATCAGCCCCAGCATTTT; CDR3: CASSQREPGGNQPQHF
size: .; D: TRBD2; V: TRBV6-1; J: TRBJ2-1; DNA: TGTGCCAGCAGTGAACTCTACGGCACGGGGGGTAGGAATGAGCAGTTCTTC; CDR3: CASSELYGTGGRNEQFF
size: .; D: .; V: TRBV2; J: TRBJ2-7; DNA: TGTGCCAGCAGCGACGGACTCACGAGCTCCTACGAGCAGTACTTC; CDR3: CASSDGLTSSYEQYF
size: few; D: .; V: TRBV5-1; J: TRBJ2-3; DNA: TGCGCCAGCAGCTTGGCGGGGCGCACAGATACGCAGTATTTT; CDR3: CASSLAGRTDTQYF
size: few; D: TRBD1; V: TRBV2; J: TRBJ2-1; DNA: TGTGCCAGCAGTGATCAAGGACAGGCCTACAATGAGCAGTTCTTC; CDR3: CASSDQGQAYNEQFF
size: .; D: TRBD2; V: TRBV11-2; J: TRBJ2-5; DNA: TGTGCCAGCAGCCCGGGGGGATACCAAGAGACCCAGTACTTC; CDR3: CASSPGGYQETQYF
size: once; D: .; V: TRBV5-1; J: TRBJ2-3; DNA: TGCGCCAGCAGCCCTAGCGACCGATGGGGCACAGGTACGCAGTATTTT; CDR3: CASSPSDRWGTGTQYF
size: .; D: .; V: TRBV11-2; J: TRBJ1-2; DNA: TGTGCCAGCAGCCCGACAGGATTCTATGGCTACACCTTC; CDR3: CASSPTGFYGYTF
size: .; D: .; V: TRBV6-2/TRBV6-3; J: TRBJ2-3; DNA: TGTGCCAGCAGTTACGAGGGACATCGCACAGATACGCAGTATTTT; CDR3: CASSYEGHRTDTQYF
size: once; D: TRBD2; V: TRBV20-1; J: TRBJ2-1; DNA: TGCAGTGCTTTCCTTAGCGGGAGGCAGGCTGAGCAGTTCTTC; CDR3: CSAFLSGRQAEQFF
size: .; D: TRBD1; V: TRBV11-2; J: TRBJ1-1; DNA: TGTGCCAGCAGCTTAGATGGGAGACAGGGAAACACTGAAGCTTTCTTT; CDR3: CASSLDGRQGNTEAFF
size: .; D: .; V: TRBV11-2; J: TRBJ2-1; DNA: TGTGCCAGCAGCTTAGGCGACACTACCAATGAGCAGTTCTTC; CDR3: CASSLGDTTNEQFF
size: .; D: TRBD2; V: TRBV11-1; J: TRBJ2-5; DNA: TGTGCCAGCAGCTCAATCTTGTGGACTAGCGGGAGAGAAGAGACCCAGTACTTC; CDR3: CASSSILWTSGREETQYF
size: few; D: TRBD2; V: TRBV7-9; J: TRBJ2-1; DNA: TGTGCCAGCAGCCCTAAACTAGCGGGAGCCGGCAATGAGCAGTTCTTC; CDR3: CASSPKLAGAGNEQFF
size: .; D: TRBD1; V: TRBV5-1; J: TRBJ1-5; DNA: TGCGCCAGCAGCTTGGGGGGACAGGGTTCACAGCCCCAGCATTTT; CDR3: CASSLGGQGSQPQHF
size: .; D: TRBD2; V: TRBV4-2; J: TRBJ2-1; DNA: TGTGCCAGCAGCGGCGGGACTAGCGGGATACCGGACAATGAGCAGTTCTTC; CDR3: CASSGGTSGIPDNEQFF
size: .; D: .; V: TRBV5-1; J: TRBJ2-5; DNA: TGCGCCAGCAGCTTGGCCGGACTGATCCAAGAGACCCAGTACTTC; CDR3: CASSLAGLIQETQYF
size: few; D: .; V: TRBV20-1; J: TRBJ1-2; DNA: TGCAGTGCTACAGATCCTAGGACGGAAACTAACTATGGCTACACCTTC; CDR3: CSATDPRTETNYGYTF
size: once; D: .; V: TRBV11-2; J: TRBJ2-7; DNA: TGTGCCAGCAGCTCCCCGAGAAGGTACGAGCAGTACTTC; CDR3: CASSSPRRYEQYF
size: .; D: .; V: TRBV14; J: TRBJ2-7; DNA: TGTGCCAGCAGCCAAGGTCGATGGGGTACAGATCAGTACTTC; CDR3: CASSQGRWGTDQYF
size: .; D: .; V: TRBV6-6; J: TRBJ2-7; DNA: TGTGCCAGCAGCCCGGGGGCCTACGAGCAGTACTTT; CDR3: CASSPGAYEQYF
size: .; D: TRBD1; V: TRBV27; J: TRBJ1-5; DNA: TGTGCCAGCAGTTTCCACAGGGGTGGCAATCAGCCCCAGCATTTT; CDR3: CASSFHRGGNQPQHF
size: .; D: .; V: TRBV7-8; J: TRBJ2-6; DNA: TGTGCCAGCAGCTTAGGGACACGAATCGTTTCTGGGGCCAACGTCCTGACTTTC; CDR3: CASSLGTRIVSGANVLTF
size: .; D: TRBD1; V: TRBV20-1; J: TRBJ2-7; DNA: TGCAGTGCGTTGGGACAGGGGTCCTACGAGCAGTACTTC; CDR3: CSALGQGSYEQYF
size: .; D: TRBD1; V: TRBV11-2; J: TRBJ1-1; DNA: TGTGCCAGCTGCTTGGGGTACAGGGGTGCTGAAGCTTTCTTT; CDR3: CASCLGYRGAEAFF
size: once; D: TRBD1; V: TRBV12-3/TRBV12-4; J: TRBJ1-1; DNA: TGTGCCAGCAGTAAACAGGGGATTACTGAAGCTTTCTTT; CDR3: CASSKQGITEAFF
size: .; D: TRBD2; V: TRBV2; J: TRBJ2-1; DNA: TGTGCCAGCAGCGCTAGCGGGACTATTAATGAGCAGTTCTTC; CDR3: CASSASGTINEQFF
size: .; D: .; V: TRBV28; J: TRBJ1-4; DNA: TGTGCCAGCAGTCCTCCGGGTACTAATGAAAAACTGTTTTTT; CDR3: CASSPPGTNEKLFF
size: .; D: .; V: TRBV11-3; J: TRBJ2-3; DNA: TGTGCCAGCAGCGCGGGACAGACCCTCACAGATACGCAGTATTTT; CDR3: CASSAGQTLTDTQYF
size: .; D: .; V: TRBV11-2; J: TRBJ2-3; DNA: TGTGCCAGCAGCTACACAGATACGCAGTATTTT; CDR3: CASSYTDTQYF
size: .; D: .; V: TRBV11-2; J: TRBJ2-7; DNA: TGTGCCAGCAGCTTAAAATCGGGGACCTCCTACGAGCAGTACTTC; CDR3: CASSLKSGTSYEQYF
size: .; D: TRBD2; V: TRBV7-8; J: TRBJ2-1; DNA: TGTGCCAGCAGCTTAATGGGACTAGCGGGTGCCAATGAGCAGTTCTTC; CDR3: CASSLMGLAGANEQFF
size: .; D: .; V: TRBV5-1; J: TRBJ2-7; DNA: TGCGCCAGCAGCCGGACGGATCCCACCTACGAGCAGTACTTC; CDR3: CASSRTDPTYEQYF
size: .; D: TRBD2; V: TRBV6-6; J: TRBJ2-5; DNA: TGTGCCAGCACCATCAGCGGACTAGCGGGAGTGGCAAGAGAGACCCAGTACTTC; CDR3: CASTISGLAGVARETQYF
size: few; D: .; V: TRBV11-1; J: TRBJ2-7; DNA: TGTGCCAGCAGCTTAATCGGCTACGAGCAGTACTTC; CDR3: CASSLIGYEQYF
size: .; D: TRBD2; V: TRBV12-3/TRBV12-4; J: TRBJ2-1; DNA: TGTGCCAGCAGTCCCAGGACTAGCGGTACGGGAGCTGAGCAGTTCTTC; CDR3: CASSPRTSGTGAEQFF
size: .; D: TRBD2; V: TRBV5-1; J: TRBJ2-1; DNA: TGCGCCAGCAGCTGGGGACTAGCTTACAATGAGCAGTTCTTC; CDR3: CASSWGLAYNEQFF
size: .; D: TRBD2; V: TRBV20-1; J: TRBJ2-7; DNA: TGCAGTGCTAGAGATCTCTCTAGCGGGACCTACGAGCAGTACTTC; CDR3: CSARDLSSGTYEQYF
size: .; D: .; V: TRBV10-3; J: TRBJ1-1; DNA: TGTGCCATCAGTGACGGGACTAGGGCTTTCTTT; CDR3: CAISDGTRAFF
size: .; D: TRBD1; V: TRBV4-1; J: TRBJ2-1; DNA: TGCGCCAGCAGCCGGGACAGGGGTGTTACTGAGCAGTTCTTC; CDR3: CASSRDRGVTEQFF
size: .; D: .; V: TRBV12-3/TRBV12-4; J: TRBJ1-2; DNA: TGTGCCAGCAGTTCCAATATAGGGATCTATGGCTACACCTTC; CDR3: CASSSNIGIYGYTF
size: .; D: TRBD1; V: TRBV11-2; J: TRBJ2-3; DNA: TGTGCCAGCAACCCCCGGGACAGGGCAACAGATACGCAGTATTTT; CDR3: CASNPRDRATDTQYF
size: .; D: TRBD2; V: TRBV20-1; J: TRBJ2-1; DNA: TGCAGTGCTAGTCTAGCGGGAGTCCTCTACAATGAGCAGTTCTTC; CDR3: CSASLAGVLYNEQFF
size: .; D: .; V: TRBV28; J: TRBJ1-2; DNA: TGTGCCAGCAGTTTAGGGGTGGATGGCTACACCTTC; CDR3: CASSLGVDGYTF
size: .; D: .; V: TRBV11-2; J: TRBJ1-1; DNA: TGTGCCAGCAGCTTAGAGGGTAGCACTGAAGCTTTCTTT; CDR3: CASSLEGSTEAFF
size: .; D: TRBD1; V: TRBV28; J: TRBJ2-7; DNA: TGTGCCAGCAGTCCCGGGGCAGGGGGCCGTTACGAGCAGTACTTC; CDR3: CASSPGAGGRYEQYF
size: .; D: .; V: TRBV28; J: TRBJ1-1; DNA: TGTGCCAGCAATTATGTATTGGGACAGAACACTGAAGCTTTCTTT; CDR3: CASNYVLGQNTEAFF